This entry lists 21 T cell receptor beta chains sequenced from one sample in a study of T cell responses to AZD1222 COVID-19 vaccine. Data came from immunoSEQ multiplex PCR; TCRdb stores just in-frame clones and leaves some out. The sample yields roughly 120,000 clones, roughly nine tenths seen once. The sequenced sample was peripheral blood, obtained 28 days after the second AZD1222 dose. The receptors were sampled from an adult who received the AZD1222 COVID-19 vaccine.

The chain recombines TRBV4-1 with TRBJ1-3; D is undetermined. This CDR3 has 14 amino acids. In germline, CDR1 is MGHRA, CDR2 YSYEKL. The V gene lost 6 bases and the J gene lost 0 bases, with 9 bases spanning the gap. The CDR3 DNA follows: TGCGCCAGCAGAGGGTTTAGCTCTGGAAACACCATATATTTT. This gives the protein CASRGFSSGNTIYF.

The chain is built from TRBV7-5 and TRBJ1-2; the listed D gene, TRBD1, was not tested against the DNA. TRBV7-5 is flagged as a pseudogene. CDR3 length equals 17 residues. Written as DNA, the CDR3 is TGTGCCAGAAGCCGTAGGACACGGGCTGTTGCTAACTATGGCTACACCTTC. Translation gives CARSRRTRAVANYGYTF.

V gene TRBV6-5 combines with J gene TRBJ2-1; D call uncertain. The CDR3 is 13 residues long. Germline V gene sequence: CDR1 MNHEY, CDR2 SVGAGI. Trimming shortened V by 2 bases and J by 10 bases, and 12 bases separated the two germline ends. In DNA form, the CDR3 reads TGTGCCAGCAGTTACACCTACGGTTTAGAGCAGTTCTTC. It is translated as CASSYTYGLEQFF.

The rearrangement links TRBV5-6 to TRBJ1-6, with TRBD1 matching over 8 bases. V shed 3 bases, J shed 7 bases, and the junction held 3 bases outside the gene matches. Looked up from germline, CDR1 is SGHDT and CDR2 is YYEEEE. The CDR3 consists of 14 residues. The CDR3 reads CASSSDRENSPLHF. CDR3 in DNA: TGTGCCAGCAGCTCGGACAGGGAGAATTCACCCCTCCACTTT.

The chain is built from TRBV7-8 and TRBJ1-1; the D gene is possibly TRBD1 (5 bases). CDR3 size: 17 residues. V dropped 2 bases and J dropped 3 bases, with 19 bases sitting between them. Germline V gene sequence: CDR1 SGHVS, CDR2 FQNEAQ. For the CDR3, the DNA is TGTGCCAGCAGCTTAAAAGGTGTACGGGACCGGTACACTGAAGCTTTCTTT. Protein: CASSLKGVRDRYTEAFF. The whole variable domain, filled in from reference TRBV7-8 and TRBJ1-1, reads GAGVSQSPRYKVAKRGQDVALRCDPISGHVSLFWYQQALGQGPEFLTYFQNEAQLDKSGLPSDRFFAERPEGSVSTLKIQRTQQEDSAVYLCASSLKGVRDRYTEAFFGQGTRLTVV.

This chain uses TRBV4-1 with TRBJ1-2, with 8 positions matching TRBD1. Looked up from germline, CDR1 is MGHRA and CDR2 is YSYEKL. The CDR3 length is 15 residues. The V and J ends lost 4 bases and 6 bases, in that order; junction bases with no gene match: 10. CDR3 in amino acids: CASSRGQGSKDGYTF. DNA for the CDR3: TGCGCCAGCAGCCGCGGACAGGGATCGAAGGATGGCTACACCTTC.

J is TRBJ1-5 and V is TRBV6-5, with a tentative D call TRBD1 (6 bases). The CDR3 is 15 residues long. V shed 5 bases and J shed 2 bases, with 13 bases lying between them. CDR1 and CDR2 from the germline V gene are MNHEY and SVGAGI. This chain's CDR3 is CASSSTGFRNQPQHF. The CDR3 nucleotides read TGTGCCAGCAGTAGTACAGGGTTTCGCAATCAGCCCCAGCATTTT.

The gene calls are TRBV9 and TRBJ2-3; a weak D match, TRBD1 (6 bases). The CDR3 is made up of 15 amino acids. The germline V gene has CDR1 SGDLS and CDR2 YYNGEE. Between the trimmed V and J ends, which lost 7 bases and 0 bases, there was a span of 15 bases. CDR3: CASGVQGTSTDTQYF. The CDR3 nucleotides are TGTGCCAGCGGGGTACAGGGCACTAGCACAGATACGCAGTATTTT. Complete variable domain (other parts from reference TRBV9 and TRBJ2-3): DSGVTQTPKHLITATGQRVTLRCSPRSGDLSVYWYQQSLDQGLQFLIQYYNGEERAKGNILERFSAQQFPDLHSELNLSSLELGDSALYFCASGVQGTSTDTQYFGPGTRLTVL.

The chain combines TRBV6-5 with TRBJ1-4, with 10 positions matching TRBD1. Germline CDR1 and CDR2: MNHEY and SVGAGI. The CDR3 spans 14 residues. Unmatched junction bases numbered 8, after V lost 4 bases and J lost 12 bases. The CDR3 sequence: CASSWDRGEPELFF. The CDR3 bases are TGTGCCAGCAGTTGGGACAGGGGCGAACCAGAACTGTTTTTT.

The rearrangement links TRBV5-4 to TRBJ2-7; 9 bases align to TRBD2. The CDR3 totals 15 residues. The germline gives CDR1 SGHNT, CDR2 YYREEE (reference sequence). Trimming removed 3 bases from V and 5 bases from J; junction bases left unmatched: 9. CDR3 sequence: CASSSNSGGRHEQYF. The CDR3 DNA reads TGTGCCAGCAGCTCTAACAGCGGGGGGAGACACGAGCAGTACTTC.

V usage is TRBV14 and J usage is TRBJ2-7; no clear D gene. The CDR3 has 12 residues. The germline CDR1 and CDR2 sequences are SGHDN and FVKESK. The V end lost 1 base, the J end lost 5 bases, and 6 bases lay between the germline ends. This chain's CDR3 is CASSQGKNEQYF. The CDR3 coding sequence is TGTGCCAGCAGCCAAGGAAAGAACGAGCAGTACTTC.

The CDR3 protein is CATKSGTGRVNTEAFF. The CDR3 DNA is TGTGCCACCAAGTCCGGGACAGGGAGAGTGAACACTGAAGCTTTCTTT. J is TRBJ1-1 and V is TRBV24-1; 9 positions match TRBD1. Germline CDR1 KGHDR, CDR2 SFDVKD. The V segment lost 8 bases and the J segment 0 bases; nucleotides outside the gene matches: 9. The CDR3 loop spans 16 amino acids.

The CDR3 loop reads CASSPRGGGPETQYF. The DNA of the CDR3 is TGTGCCAGCAGCCCTCGGGGCGGGGGGCCGGAGACCCAGTACTTC. V and J are TRBV5-5 and TRBJ2-5; 8 bases fit TRBD2. J lost 5 bases, V lost 4 bases, and 10 bases had no gene match. The germline V gene has CDR1 SGHKS and CDR2 YYEKEE (reference sequence). There are 15 residues in the CDR3.

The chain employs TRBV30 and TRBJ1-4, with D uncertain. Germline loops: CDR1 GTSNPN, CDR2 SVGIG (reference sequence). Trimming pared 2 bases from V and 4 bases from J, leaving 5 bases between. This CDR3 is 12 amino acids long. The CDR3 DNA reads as TGTGCCTGGAGTACCCATAATGAAAAACTGTTTTTT. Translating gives CAWSTHNEKLFF.

The CDR3 is CASSQGLYGNTIYF. The CDR3 nucleotides are TGTGCCAGCAGCCAGGGACTCTATGGAAACACCATATATTTT. The chain recombines TRBV3-1 (or the pseudogene TRBV3-2) with TRBJ1-3, with D perhaps TRBD1 (5 bases). V was cut by 3 bases and J by 3 bases, with 9 bases left in between. The CDR3 has 14 residues. Germline V gives CDR1 LGHDT, CDR2 YNNKEL (reference sequence).

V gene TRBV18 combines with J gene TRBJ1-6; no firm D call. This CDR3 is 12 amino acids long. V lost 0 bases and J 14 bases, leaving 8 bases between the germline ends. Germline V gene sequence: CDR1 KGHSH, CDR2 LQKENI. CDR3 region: CASSPPERALHF. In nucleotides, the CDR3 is TGTGCCAGCTCACCACCAGAACGGGCCCTCCACTTT.

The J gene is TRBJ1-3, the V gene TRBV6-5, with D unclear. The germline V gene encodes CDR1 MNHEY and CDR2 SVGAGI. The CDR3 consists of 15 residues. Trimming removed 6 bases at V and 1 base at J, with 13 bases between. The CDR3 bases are TGTGCCAGCAGAGCCCCTCGGGGTTCTGGAAACACCATATATTTT. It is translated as CASRAPRGSGNTIYF.

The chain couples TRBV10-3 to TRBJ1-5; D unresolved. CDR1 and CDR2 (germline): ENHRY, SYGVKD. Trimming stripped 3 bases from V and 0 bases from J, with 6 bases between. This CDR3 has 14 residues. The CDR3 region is CAISDAISNQPQHF. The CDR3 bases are TGTGCCATCAGTGACGCGATTAGCAATCAGCCCCAGCATTTT.

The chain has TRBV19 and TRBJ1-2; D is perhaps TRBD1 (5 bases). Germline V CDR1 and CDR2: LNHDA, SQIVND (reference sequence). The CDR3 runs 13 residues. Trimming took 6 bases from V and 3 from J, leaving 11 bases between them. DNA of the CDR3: TGTGCCAGTAGAAAAGGGGAGTACTATGGCTACACCTTC. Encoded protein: CASRKGEYYGYTF.

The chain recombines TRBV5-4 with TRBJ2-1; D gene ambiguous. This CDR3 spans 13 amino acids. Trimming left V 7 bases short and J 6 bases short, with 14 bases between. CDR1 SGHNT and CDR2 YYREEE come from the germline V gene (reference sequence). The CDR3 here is CASGDPERNEQFF. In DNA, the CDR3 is TGTGCCAGCGGAGACCCCGAACGCAATGAGCAGTTCTTC.

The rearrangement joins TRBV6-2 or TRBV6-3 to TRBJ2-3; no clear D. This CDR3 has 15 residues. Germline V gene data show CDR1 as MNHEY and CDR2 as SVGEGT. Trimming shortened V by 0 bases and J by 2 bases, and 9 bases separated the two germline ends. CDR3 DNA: TGTGCCAGCAGTTACTCGGCGGTGACCACAGATACGCAGTATTTT. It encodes CASSYSAVTTDTQYF.